These 22 T cell receptor beta chains share one sample of origin, sequenced in a study of technical replicates of blood from a few donors. The repertoire was sequenced with immunoSEQ multiplex PCR; TCRdb's copy has only in-frame clones and lacks some. The sample holds about 56,000 clones, over 90% seen once. The specimen was PBMCs. All receptors derive from a human donor in good health. Some clones in this sample may be carry-over from other donors' samples.

The CDR3 DNA reads TGTGCCAGCAGCTCCGGACTAGCGGCCGTTCTTGAGCAGTTCTTC. Amino acid sequence: CASSSGLAAVLEQFF. The chain combines TRBV9 with TRBJ2-1; 10 bases match TRBD2. The length of the CDR3 is 15 residues. V was clipped by 4 bases and J by 9 bases; unmatched bases: 10. Germline CDR1 and CDR2: SGDLS and YYNGEE.

The chain is built from TRBV10-2 and TRBJ2-3; possible D gene TRBD2, 5 bases. Germline V lookup: CDR1 WSHSY, CDR2 SAAADI. Trimming took 9 bases from V and 6 from J, leaving 10 bases between them. The CDR3 is 11 residues long. CDR3 nucleotides: TGCGCCAGTGGAGAGGGTGATACGCAGTATTTT. Translating gives CASGEGDTQYF.

The V call is TRBV21-1, the J call TRBJ1-6; the table's D gene call, TRBD1, was not cross checked with the DNA. TRBV21-1 is reported as a pseudogene. There are 14 residues in the CDR3. The CDR3 bases are TGTGCCAGCAGCAAGGGGACAGAGAATTCACCCCTCCACTTT. It yields the protein CASSKGTENSPLHF.

The rearrangement uses TRBV10-3 and TRBJ2-1; 7 positions match TRBD2. This CDR3 has 13 amino acids. Losses at the gene ends were 7 bases for V and 7 bases for J; bases not matched to a gene: 7. Germline V gene data show CDR1 as ENHRY and CDR2 as SYGVKD. DNA of the CDR3: TGTGCCATCACACAAGCGGGGAATAATGAGCAGTTCTTC. The encoded protein is CAITQAGNNEQFF.

V gene TRBV11-3 combines with J gene TRBJ1-5, with 7 nucleotides matching TRBD1. Germline CDR1 reads SGHNT; CDR2 reads YENEEA. Trimming cost V 0 bases and J 6 bases; bases outside gene matches: 8. The CDR3 sequence is 16 residues long. The CDR3 sequence: CASSLDDREVGQPQHF. The CDR3 region has the DNA TGTGCCAGCAGCTTAGATGACAGGGAAGTCGGTCAGCCCCAGCATTTT.

This clone was observed a single time. The chain combines TRBV4-3 with TRBJ2-1, with 7 bases aligning to TRBD2. The CDR3 has 16 amino acids. The trim removed 0 bases at V and 6 bases at J, leaving 8 bases unmatched. CDR1 and CDR2 from the germline V gene are LGHNA and YSLEER. CDR3 amino acids: CASSQERDYAFNEQFF. The DNA of the CDR3 is TGCGCCAGCAGCCAAGAAAGGGACTATGCTTTCAATGAGCAGTTCTTC.

The chain combines TRBV9 with TRBJ2-2, with D unclear. Per the germline V gene, CDR1 is SGDLS and CDR2 is YYNGEE. The CDR3 runs to 15 residues. V was cut by 1 base and J by 3 bases, with 10 bases left in between. For the CDR3, the DNA is TGTGCCAGCAGCGTATTTGGGCAGCACACCGGGGAGCTGTTTTTT. Translation: CASSVFGQHTGELFF.

The chain recombines TRBV25-1 with TRBJ2-1, with D possibly being TRBD2 (5 bases). CDR3 length: 17 residues. CDR1 MGHDK and CDR2 SYGVNS come from the germline V gene. With 1 base removed from V and 0 bases from J, the gap between germline ends came to 13 bases. As DNA, the CDR3 is TGTGCCAGCAGTGAATTTAAGCGGCTAAGCTCCTACAATGAGCAGTTCTTC. It encodes CASSEFKRLSSYNEQFF.

This clone was detected only a few times. This rearrangement joins TRBV10-3 to TRBJ1-1; 9 bases map to TRBD1. Germline trimming cut 4 bases from V and 6 bases from J; bases unmatched to any gene: 6. The CDR3 consists of 14 residues. The germline V gene has CDR1 ENHRY and CDR2 SYGVKD. The CDR3 DNA sequence: TGTGCCATCAGTGTGGGGACAGGGTTCGCTGAAGCTTTCTTT. This encodes CAISVGTGFAEAFF.

This rearrangement joins TRBV20-1 to TRBJ1-1; the D gene is possibly TRBD1 (6 bases). Germline assignment: CDR1 DFQATT and CDR2 SNEGSKA (reference sequence). The CDR3 spans 11 residues. The DNA of the CDR3 is TGCAGGGGGGAGGGGGGTTCTGAAGCTTTCTTT. The encoded protein is CRGEGGSEAFF.

V usage is TRBV11-2 and J usage is TRBJ2-3; 7 bases are a match to TRBD2. J lost 3 bases, V lost 5 bases, and 14 bases had no gene match. This CDR3 is built from 17 residues. CDR1 is SGHAT and CDR2 is FQNNGV in the germline V gene. The CDR3 DNA follows: TGTGCCAGCAGCCCCATTCAAGCGGGATTAGGGACAGATACGCAGTATTTT. Its protein product is CASSPIQAGLGTDTQYF.

This sequence joins TRBV7-9 and TRBJ2-7; a possible D gene is TRBD1 (6 bases). V shed 4 bases and J shed 3 bases, with 10 bases lying between them. Germline V lookup: CDR1 SEHNR, CDR2 FQNEAQ (reference sequence). This CDR3 has 13 amino acids. The DNA for the CDR3 is TGTGCCAGCAGCTCAGGGGCCGACTACGAGCAGTACTTC. Residues: CASSSGADYEQYF. Full variable domain (rest looked up from reference TRBV7-9 and TRBJ2-7): DTGVSQNPRHKITKRGQNVTFRCDPISEHNRLYWYRQTLGQGPEFLTYFQNEAQLEKSRLLSDRFSAERPKGSFSTLEIQRTEQGDSAMYLCASSSGADYEQYFGPGTRLTVT.

As for this clone: This same CDR3 is encoded by further DNA sequences in the sample. The chain combines TRBV6-6 with TRBJ1-3; D is possibly TRBD1 (5 bases). The CDR3 is 15 amino acids. Trimming took off 5 bases at V and 0 bases at J, with 11 bases between the two ends. The germline gives CDR1 MNHNY, CDR2 SVGAGI (reference sequence). DNA for the CDR3: TGTGCCAGCAGTCTTACAGGAACCTCTGGAAACACCATATATTTT. It encodes CASSLTGTSGNTIYF.

This clone was detected only once. The chain employs TRBV7-2 and TRBJ2-5; D remains unclear. Trimming cost V 6 bases and J 1 base, with 15 bases left between them. From germline, CDR1 is SGHTA and CDR2 FQGNSA. The CDR3 is 15 amino acids. The CDR3 DNA reads TGTGCCAGCAGTTTTTTTGGCGGCCCCCAAGAGACCCAGTACTTC. This codes for CASSFFGGPQETQYF.

V usage is TRBV6-4 and J usage is TRBJ2-5; TRBD2 might be the D (7 bases). This CDR3 has 15 residues. The germline CDR1 and CDR2 sequences are MRHNA and SNTAGT. The ends were cut back, 6 bases at V and 3 bases at J, with 17 bases in the middle. In DNA, the CDR3 is TGTGCCAGCAGCCCTAGGGGGGGGAGGGAAGAGACCCAGTACTTC. This translates into CASSPRGGREETQYF.

The chain couples TRBV7-3 to TRBJ2-3; 7 bases match TRBD2. Trimming took 2 bases from V and 4 from J; bases not matched to a gene: 6. Germline V gene sequence: CDR1 SGHTA, CDR2 FQGTGA. The CDR3 has 15 amino acids. CDR3 in DNA: TGTGCCAGCAGCTTAGTCGCGGGAGCCCCAGATACGCAGTATTTT. It encodes CASSLVAGAPDTQYF.

V is TRBV4-3 and J is TRBJ2-3; 11 nucleotides match TRBD2. Germline V gives CDR1 LGHNA, CDR2 YSLEER. The CDR3 covers 17 residues. J was trimmed by 4 bases and V by 1 base; bases with no gene match: 7. CDR3 DNA sequence: TGCGCCAGCAGCCAAGGCCCTACTAGCGGGAGTGCAGATACGCAGTATTTT. As protein: CASSQGPTSGSADTQYF.

CDR3 sequence (DNA): TGTGCCAGCAGCTCGGACAGGAACACTGAAGCTTTCTTT. Residues: CASSSDRNTEAFF. The J gene is TRBJ1-1, the V gene TRBV7-8, with a possible D match to TRBD1 (6 bases). From germline, CDR1 is SGHVS and CDR2 FQNEAQ. This CDR3 comprises 13 residues. The germline V and J ends were trimmed by 4 bases and 1 base, with 7 bases remaining between them.

This clone was counted once. The chain couples TRBV7-2 to TRBJ1-5; 11 bases map to TRBD1. CDR3 size: 16 residues. V dropped 1 base and J dropped 6; count of bases not matched to a gene: 5. Germline V gene lookup returns CDR1 SGHTA and CDR2 FQGNSA. The CDR3 is CASSLGTGGPGQPQHF. The DNA for the CDR3 is TGTGCCAGCAGCTTAGGGACAGGGGGCCCGGGTCAGCCCCAGCATTTT. Filled out from reference TRBV7-2 and TRBJ1-5, the complete variable domain reads GAGVSQSPSNKVTEKGKDVELRCDPISGHTALYWYRQSLGQGLEFLIYFQGNSAPDKSGLPSDRFSAERTGGSVSTLTIQRTQQEDSAVYLCASSLGTGGPGQPQHFGDGTRLSIL.

The chain is built from TRBV7-6 and TRBJ2-5; tentatively, D is TRBD1 (5 bases). The length of the CDR3 is 14 residues. V was cut by 8 bases and J by 1 base, with 14 bases left in between. Germline V gene lookup returns CDR1 SGHVS and CDR2 FNYEAQ. The CDR3 DNA reads TGTGCCAGCGGCGCAGGGTCGTCCCAAGAGACCCAGTACTTC. It yields the protein CASGAGSSQETQYF.

The rearrangement links TRBV20-1 to TRBJ2-7, with a tentative D call TRBD1 (5 bases). Germline assignment: CDR1 DFQATT and CDR2 SNEGSKA (reference sequence). This CDR3 is 11 amino acids long. V was cut by 3 bases and J by 6 bases, with 9 bases left in between. CDR3 nucleotides: TGCAGTGCTAGTCGAAGGGGCGAGCAGTACTTC. This translates into CSASRRGEQYF.

The V call is TRBV10-3, the J call TRBJ1-2; D is uncertain. The germline V gene encodes CDR1 ENHRY and CDR2 SYGVKD. This CDR3 has 12 amino acids. Trimming took 6 bases from V and 2 from J, leaving 7 bases between them. The CDR3 sequence: CAISQENYGYTF. The CDR3 nucleotides are TGTGCCATCAGCCAGGAAAACTATGGCTACACCTTC.